A selection of T cell receptor beta chains follows, all from one sample in a study of blood T cell repertoires in COVID-19. Profiled with immunoSEQ multiplex PCR; TCRdb holds only in-frame clones, not every one. Among 200,000 to 250,000 clones, roughly 85% were seen once, and the ten largest hold about 2.4%. Sequencing was done on a sample of peripheral blood. Every receptor here comes from a woman between 65 and 79 years old with COVID-19, enrolled during active disease. CDR3s include the opening cysteine and the closing phenylalanine or tryptophan. Each record gives: J gene, V gene, clone size, D gene, CDR3 DNA, CDR3 protein. A D gene is named only where the DNA matches it firmly. Some rows mark clone size as missing; the rest say once, few, many or name a class of expanded clone.

j_call: TRBJ1-2; v_call: TRBV11-2; clone_size: .; d_call: .; cdr3_nt: TGTGCCAGCAGCCCGACAGATCCCCGTGGCTACACCTTC; cdr3_aa: CASSPTDPRGYTF
j_call: TRBJ1-1; v_call: TRBV7-3; clone_size: .; d_call: TRBD1; cdr3_nt: TGTGCCAGCAGCCCAGGGGGCCGGAGCACTGAAGCTTTCTTT; cdr3_aa: CASSPGGRSTEAFF
j_call: TRBJ2-7; v_call: TRBV7-7; clone_size: .; d_call: TRBD1; cdr3_nt: TGTGCTAGCAGTCCGACCGGGACAGGGTACTACGAGCAGTACTTC; cdr3_aa: CASSPTGTGYYEQYF
j_call: TRBJ2-7; v_call: TRBV5-4; clone_size: .; d_call: .; cdr3_nt: TGTGCCAGCAGCTTGGGGGTGAGGGAGCAGTACTTC; cdr3_aa: CASSLGVREQYF
j_call: TRBJ2-3; v_call: TRBV7-2; clone_size: .; d_call: TRBD2; cdr3_nt: TGTGCCAGCAGCTTAGCCCCCGGAGCGGGACGGAGCACAGATACGCAGTATTTT; cdr3_aa: CASSLAPGAGRSTDTQYF
j_call: TRBJ2-7; v_call: TRBV18; clone_size: .; d_call: TRBD2; cdr3_nt: TGTGCCAGCTCGGAAGGGACTAGCGGGACGCCTTACGAGCAGTACTTC; cdr3_aa: CASSEGTSGTPYEQYF
j_call: TRBJ2-3; v_call: TRBV7-9; clone_size: .; d_call: .; cdr3_nt: TGTGCCAGCAGCTCCGGGCGGAGCGGGGATACGCAGTATTTT; cdr3_aa: CASSSGRSGDTQYF
j_call: TRBJ2-2; v_call: TRBV6-6; clone_size: .; d_call: TRBD1; cdr3_nt: TGTGCCAGCAGTGTACAGGGGGCTAACGGGGAGCTGTTTTTT; cdr3_aa: CASSVQGANGELFF
j_call: TRBJ2-7; v_call: TRBV6-4; clone_size: .; d_call: .; cdr3_nt: TGTGCCAGCAGTGACTCAGACAGGCCCTACGAGCAGTACTTC; cdr3_aa: CASSDSDRPYEQYF
j_call: TRBJ1-1; v_call: TRBV7-2; clone_size: .; d_call: .; cdr3_nt: TGTGCCAGCAGCTTTAGGGGGATGAACACTGAAGCTTTCTTT; cdr3_aa: CASSFRGMNTEAFF
j_call: TRBJ2-1; v_call: TRBV24-1; clone_size: .; d_call: TRBD1; cdr3_nt: TGTGCCACCAGTGATCCAACCGCCTCGGGACAGCGATCCTACAATGAGCAGTTCTTC; cdr3_aa: CATSDPTASGQRSYNEQFF
j_call: TRBJ1-1; v_call: TRBV27; clone_size: .; d_call: TRBD1; cdr3_nt: TGTGCCAGCAGTTCCAGGGGGCGGACTGAAGCTTTCTTT; cdr3_aa: CASSSRGRTEAFF
j_call: TRBJ2-1; v_call: TRBV7-7; clone_size: few; d_call: .; cdr3_nt: TGTGCTAGCAGCTTAGTGAGCGCGGCATACAATGAGCAGTTCTTC; cdr3_aa: CASSLVSAAYNEQFF
j_call: TRBJ2-1; v_call: TRBV5-4; clone_size: .; d_call: .; cdr3_nt: TGTGCCAGCAGCTCCTTCAAGGGGAATGAGCAGTTCTTC; cdr3_aa: CASSSFKGNEQFF
j_call: TRBJ2-5; v_call: TRBV3-1/TRBV3-2; clone_size: .; d_call: TRBD1; cdr3_nt: TGTGCCAGCAGCCAGGCAAGACAGGGAGTGAGGGAGACCCAGTACTTC; cdr3_aa: CASSQARQGVRETQYF
j_call: TRBJ2-7; v_call: TRBV27; clone_size: .; d_call: .; cdr3_nt: TGTGCCAGCAGTTCCCCGGGTCGGGAGCAGTACTTC; cdr3_aa: CASSSPGREQYF
j_call: TRBJ2-1; v_call: TRBV2; clone_size: .; d_call: TRBD2; cdr3_nt: TGTGCCAGCATGAGGGGGACTAGCGGGACCTCGGATGAGCAGTTCTTC; cdr3_aa: CASMRGTSGTSDEQFF
j_call: TRBJ2-5; v_call: TRBV11-3; clone_size: few; d_call: TRBD2; cdr3_nt: TGTGCCAGCAGCGCGCGGGGGGCCGAAGAGACCCAGTACTTC; cdr3_aa: CASSARGAEETQYF
j_call: TRBJ2-1; v_call: TRBV19; clone_size: .; d_call: TRBD2; cdr3_nt: TGTGCCAGCCGAACTAGCGGGGGCTACAATGAGCAGTTCTTC; cdr3_aa: CASRTSGGYNEQFF
j_call: TRBJ2-7; v_call: TRBV6-2/TRBV6-3; clone_size: .; d_call: .; cdr3_nt: TGTGCCAGCAGTTATGGGCAGGTCTCCTACGAGCAGTACTTC; cdr3_aa: CASSYGQVSYEQYF
j_call: TRBJ1-5; v_call: TRBV4-3; clone_size: .; d_call: .; cdr3_nt: TGCGCCAGCAGCCGAGACGGCAGGGAGGGTCAGCCCCAGCATTTT; cdr3_aa: CASSRDGREGQPQHF
j_call: TRBJ2-7; v_call: TRBV5-1; clone_size: few; d_call: .; cdr3_nt: TGCGCCAGCAGCTTGCACGGTCGATCCTACGAGCAGTACTTC; cdr3_aa: CASSLHGRSYEQYF
j_call: TRBJ2-1; v_call: TRBV6-5; clone_size: .; d_call: TRBD2; cdr3_nt: TGTGCCAGCAGTACCTCTAGCGGGAGTCACGGTGAGCAGTTCTTC; cdr3_aa: CASSTSSGSHGEQFF
j_call: TRBJ1-1; v_call: TRBV28; clone_size: .; d_call: .; cdr3_nt: TGTGCCAGCAGTTCACAGGGACGGAACACTGAAGCTTTCTTT; cdr3_aa: CASSSQGRNTEAFF
j_call: TRBJ1-5; v_call: TRBV19; clone_size: .; d_call: .; cdr3_nt: TGTGCCAGTACTAGGGAGGATCAGCCCCAGCATTTT; cdr3_aa: CASTREDQPQHF
j_call: TRBJ2-3; v_call: TRBV27; clone_size: .; d_call: TRBD2; cdr3_nt: TGTGCCAGCGGCTCTTTTCCGCGGGGGAGGGCCGGGGGATTTACAGATACGCAGTATTTT; cdr3_aa: CASGSFPRGRAGGFTDTQYF
j_call: TRBJ2-3; v_call: TRBV7-3; clone_size: .; d_call: TRBD2; cdr3_nt: TGTGCCAGCAGCAGGCTAGCGGGGGGGCAGATAGATACGCAGTATTTT; cdr3_aa: CASSRLAGGQIDTQYF
j_call: TRBJ1-1; v_call: TRBV7-2; clone_size: .; d_call: TRBD1; cdr3_nt: TGTGCCAGCAGCCAACTGGGACAGGGACTAGGAGCTTTCTTT; cdr3_aa: CASSQLGQGLGAFF
j_call: TRBJ2-1; v_call: TRBV9; clone_size: .; d_call: TRBD2; cdr3_nt: TGTGCCAGCAGCCCCATGCCGCGGGGGGGGTTCTCTGAGCAGTTCTTC; cdr3_aa: CASSPMPRGGFSEQFF
j_call: TRBJ2-7; v_call: TRBV6-5; clone_size: .; d_call: TRBD1; cdr3_nt: TGTGCCAGCAGCTCTTTGTCAGGGGGCTTCTACGAGCAGTACTTC; cdr3_aa: CASSSLSGGFYEQYF
j_call: TRBJ2-5; v_call: TRBV10-2; clone_size: .; d_call: TRBD2; cdr3_nt: TGCGCCAGCAGGGAATCCGGGACTAGATGGGAGACCCAGTACTTC; cdr3_aa: CASRESGTRWETQYF
j_call: TRBJ1-2; v_call: TRBV6-5; clone_size: .; d_call: TRBD1; cdr3_nt: TGTGCCAGCAGCCCCGGGACAGTCGTCTATGGCTACACCTTC; cdr3_aa: CASSPGTVVYGYTF
j_call: TRBJ2-2; v_call: TRBV29-1; clone_size: .; d_call: TRBD1; cdr3_nt: TGCAGCGTCGACAGGGTCGACACCGGGGAGCTGTTTTTT; cdr3_aa: CSVDRVDTGELFF
j_call: TRBJ1-4; v_call: TRBV19; clone_size: .; d_call: .; cdr3_nt: TGTGCCAGTAGTGTCCTGAATGAAAAACTGTTTTTT; cdr3_aa: CASSVLNEKLFF
j_call: TRBJ1-2; v_call: TRBV9; clone_size: .; d_call: TRBD1; cdr3_nt: TGTGCCAGCAGCGTTACGGACAGGGGAGGTGGCTATGGCTACACCTTC; cdr3_aa: CASSVTDRGGGYGYTF
j_call: TRBJ2-1; v_call: TRBV5-1; clone_size: .; d_call: TRBD2; cdr3_nt: TGCGCCAGCCGGAGGAGCGGGACCCAGAACAATGAGCAGTTCTTC; cdr3_aa: CASRRSGTQNNEQFF
j_call: TRBJ1-1; v_call: TRBV12-3/TRBV12-4; clone_size: .; d_call: .; cdr3_nt: TGTGCCAGCAGACTTAGGGGTGGCACTGAAGCTTTCTTT; cdr3_aa: CASRLRGGTEAFF
j_call: TRBJ1-1; v_call: TRBV5-4; clone_size: .; d_call: TRBD1; cdr3_nt: TGTGCCAGCAGCCCGGGACAGGGGGCTTACACTGAAGCTTTCTTT; cdr3_aa: CASSPGQGAYTEAFF
j_call: TRBJ1-1; v_call: TRBV6-5; clone_size: .; d_call: TRBD1; cdr3_nt: TGTGCCAGCAGTTCATGGACAGGGGGCAGTAGCACTGAAGCTTTCTTT; cdr3_aa: CASSSWTGGSSTEAFF
j_call: TRBJ2-3; v_call: TRBV3-1/TRBV3-2; clone_size: .; d_call: TRBD2; cdr3_nt: TGTGCCAGCAGCCAAACACTAGCGGGGGCAACTACGCAGTATTTT; cdr3_aa: CASSQTLAGATTQYF